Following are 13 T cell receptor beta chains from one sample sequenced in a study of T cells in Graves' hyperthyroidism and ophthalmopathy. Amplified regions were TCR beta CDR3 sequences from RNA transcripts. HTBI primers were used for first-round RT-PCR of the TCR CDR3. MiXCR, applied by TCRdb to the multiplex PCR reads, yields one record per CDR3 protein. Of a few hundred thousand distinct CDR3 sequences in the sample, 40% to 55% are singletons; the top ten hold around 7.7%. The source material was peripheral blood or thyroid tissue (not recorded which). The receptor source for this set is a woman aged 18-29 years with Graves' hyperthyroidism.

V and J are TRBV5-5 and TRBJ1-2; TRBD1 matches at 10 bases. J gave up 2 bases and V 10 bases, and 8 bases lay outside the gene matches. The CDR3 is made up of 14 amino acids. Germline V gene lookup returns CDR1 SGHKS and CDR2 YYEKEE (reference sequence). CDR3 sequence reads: CACNPGQGNYGYTF. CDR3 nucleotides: TGTGCCTGCAATCCGGGACAGGGGAACTATGGCTACACCTTC. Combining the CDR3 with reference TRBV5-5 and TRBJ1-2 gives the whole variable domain DAGVTQSPTHLIKTRGQQVTLRCSPISGHKSVSWYQQVLGQGPQFIFQYYEKEERGRGNFPDRFSARQFPNYSSELNVNALLLGDSALYLCACNPGQGNYGYTFGSGTRLTVV.

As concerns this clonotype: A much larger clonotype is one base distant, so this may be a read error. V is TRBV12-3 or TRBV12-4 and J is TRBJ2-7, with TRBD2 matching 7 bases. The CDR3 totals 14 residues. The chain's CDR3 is CASSFSGGPYGQYF. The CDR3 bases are TGTGCCAGCAGTTTTTCGGGGGGTCCCTACGGGCAGTACTTC.

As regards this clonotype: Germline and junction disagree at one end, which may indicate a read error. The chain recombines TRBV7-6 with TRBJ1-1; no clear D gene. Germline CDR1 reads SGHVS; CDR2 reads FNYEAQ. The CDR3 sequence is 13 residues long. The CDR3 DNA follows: TGTGCCAGCAGCTTAGGTTTGGTCACCGAAGCTCTCTTT. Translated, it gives CASSLGLVTEALF.

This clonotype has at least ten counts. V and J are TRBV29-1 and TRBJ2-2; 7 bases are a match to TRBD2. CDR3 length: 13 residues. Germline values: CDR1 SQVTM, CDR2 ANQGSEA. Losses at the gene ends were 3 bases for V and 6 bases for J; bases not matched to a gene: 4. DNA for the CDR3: TGCAGCGTTGACGGGGCGGGGGCCGGGGAGCTGTTTTTT. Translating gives CSVDGAGAGELFF.

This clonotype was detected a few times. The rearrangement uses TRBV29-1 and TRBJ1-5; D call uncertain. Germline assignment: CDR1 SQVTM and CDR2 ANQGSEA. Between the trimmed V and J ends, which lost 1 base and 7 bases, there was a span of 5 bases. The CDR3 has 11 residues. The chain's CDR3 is CSVEVGQPQHF. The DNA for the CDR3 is TGCAGCGTTGAAGTGGGGCAGCCCCAGCATTTT. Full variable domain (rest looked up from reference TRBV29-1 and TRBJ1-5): SAVISQKPSRDICQRGTSLTIQCQVDSQVTMMFWYRQQPGQSLTLIATANQGSEATYESGFVIDKFPISRPNLTFSTLTVSNMSPEDSSIYLCSVEVGQPQHFGDGTRLSIL.

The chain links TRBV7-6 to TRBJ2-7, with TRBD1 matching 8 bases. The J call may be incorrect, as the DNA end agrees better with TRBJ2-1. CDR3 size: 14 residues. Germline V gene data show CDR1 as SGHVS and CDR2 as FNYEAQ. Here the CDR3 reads CASSNQGQDNEQFF. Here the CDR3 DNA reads TGTGCCAGCAGCAACCAGGGACAGGACAATGAGCAGTTCTTC.

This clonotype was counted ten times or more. DNA of the CDR3: TGTGCCAGCAGTTTCCGTCAGGTAGATCAGCCCCAGCATTTT. Its protein product is CASSFRQVDQPQHF. The genes are TRBV12-3 or TRBV12-4 and TRBJ1-5; D remains ambiguous. The length of the CDR3 is 14 residues. Trimming removed 3 bases from V and 5 bases from J, with 11 bases in between.

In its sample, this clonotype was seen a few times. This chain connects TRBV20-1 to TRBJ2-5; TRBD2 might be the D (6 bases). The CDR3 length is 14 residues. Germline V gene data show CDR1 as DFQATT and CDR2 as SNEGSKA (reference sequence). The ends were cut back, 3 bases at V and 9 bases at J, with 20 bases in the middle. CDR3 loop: CSASGRRRDQPQYF. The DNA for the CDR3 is TGCAGTGCTAGTGGGAGGCGCAGGGATCAGCCCCAGTACTTC.

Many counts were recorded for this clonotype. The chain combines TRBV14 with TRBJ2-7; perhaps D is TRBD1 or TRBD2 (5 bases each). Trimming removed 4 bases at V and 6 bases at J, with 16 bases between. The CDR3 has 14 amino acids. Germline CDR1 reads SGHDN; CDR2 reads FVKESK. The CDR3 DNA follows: TGTGCCAGCAGCCCACTTTGGGGACCCCTCGAGCAGTACTTC. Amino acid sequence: CASSPLWGPLEQYF.

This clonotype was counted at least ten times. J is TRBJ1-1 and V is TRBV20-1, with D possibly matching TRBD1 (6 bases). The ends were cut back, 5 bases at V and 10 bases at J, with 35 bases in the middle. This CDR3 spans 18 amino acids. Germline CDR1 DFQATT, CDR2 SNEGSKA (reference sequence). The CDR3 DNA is TGCAGTGCTGCTCGGGACATCCCAATACCCAATATTCTACTGCCAGCTTTCTTT. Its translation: CSAARDIPIPNILLPAFF.

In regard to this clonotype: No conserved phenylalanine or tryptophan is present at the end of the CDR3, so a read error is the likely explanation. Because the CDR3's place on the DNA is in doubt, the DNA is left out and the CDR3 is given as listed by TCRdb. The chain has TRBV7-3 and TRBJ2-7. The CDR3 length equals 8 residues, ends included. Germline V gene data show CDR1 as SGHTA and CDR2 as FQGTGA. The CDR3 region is CASSPGIT.

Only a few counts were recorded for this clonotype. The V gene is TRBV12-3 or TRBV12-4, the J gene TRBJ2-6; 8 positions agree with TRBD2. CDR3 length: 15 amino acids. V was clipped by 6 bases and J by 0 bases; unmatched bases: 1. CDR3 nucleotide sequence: TGTGCCAGCAGCCGGGAGGGCTCTGGGGCCAACGTCCTGACTTTC. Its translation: CASSREGSGANVLTF.

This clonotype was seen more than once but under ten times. The CDR3 DNA is TGTGCCACCAGTGATTTCAGGCAGGGACGGAGCTCCTACAATGAGCAGTTCTTC. As protein: CATSDFRQGRSSYNEQFF. The rearrangement uses TRBV24-1 and TRBJ2-1, with D possibly called TRBD1 or TRBD2 (5 bases each). The CDR3 loop spans 18 amino acids. Germline assignment: CDR1 KGHDR and CDR2 SFDVKD. V was cut by 1 base and J by 0 bases, with 15 bases left in between.